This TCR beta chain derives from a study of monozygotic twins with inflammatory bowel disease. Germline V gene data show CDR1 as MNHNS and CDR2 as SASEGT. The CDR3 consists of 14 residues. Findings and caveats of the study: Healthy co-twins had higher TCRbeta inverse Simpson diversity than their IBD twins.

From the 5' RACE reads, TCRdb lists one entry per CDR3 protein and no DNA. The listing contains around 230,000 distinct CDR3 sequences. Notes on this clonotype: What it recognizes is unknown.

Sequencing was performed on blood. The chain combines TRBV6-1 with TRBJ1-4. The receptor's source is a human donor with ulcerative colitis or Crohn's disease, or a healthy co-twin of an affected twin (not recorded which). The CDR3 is CASSERGGDEKLFF.